This TCR beta chain came from a study of cytomegalovirus exposure and HLA in healthy donors. Overall study findings and caveats: Reported performance of the classifier showed diagnosis of cytomegalovirus status with high specificity and sensitivity.

CDR1 SEHNR and CDR2 FQNEAQ come from the germline V gene (reference sequence). CDR3 length equals 15 residues. The PCR made use of 60 Vbeta and 13 Jbeta primers. Repertoires were generated with immunoSEQ multiplex PCR, while TCRdb's copy carries only in-frame clones and drops some. The sample lists some 140,000 clones, around 79% occurring once. Points on this clone: Its antigen is still unknown. One end of the junction varies from germline; a read error may be responsible.

Specimen: PBMCs. V is TRBV7-9 and J is TRBJ1-2; TRBD1 agrees at 7 bases. The sequence came from a man younger than 30 in good health and CMV-seronegative. The CDR3 sequence: CSSSFDHRDSYGYTF. The DNA of the CDR3 is TGTTCCAGCAGCTTTGACCACCGGGACAGCTATGGCTACACCTTC.